This record covers a single T cell receptor (beta chain). The antigen is unknown. Every patient experienced relapse after autologous stem cell transplantation, and brentuximab vedotin exposure varied. V gave up 5 bases and J gave up 0 bases, with 12 bases separating them. Germline CDR1 is MNHNS and CDR2 is SASEGT. This CDR3 has 15 residues. The sample belongs to a study of PD-1 blockade in classical Hodgkin lymphoma. Whole-study findings and limits: Reported baseline diversity: healthy donors highest, relapsed/refractory patients lowest. Partial responders and progressors had significantly lower baseline TCR diversity. TCR diversity rose significantly by C4D1 in CD4+ but not CD8+ cells.

TCRdb keeps only in-frame clones here, not all; method: immunoSEQ multiplex PCR. The table lists around 6,700 clones, about 74% of them singletons, with 50% to 75% in the top ten. The sequencing here drew on peripheral blood mononuclear cells (PBMCs), taken at baseline. This chain joins TRBV6-1 and TRBJ2-3, with D tentatively TRBD1 (6 bases). This sequence was found in a human donor with classical Hodgkin lymphoma. CDR3 DNA: TGTGCCAGCAGTCTCGACAGGTCTAGCACAGATACGCAGTATTTT. Its translation is CASSLDRSSTDTQYF.